This TCR beta chain is drawn from a study of T cells in Graves' hyperthyroidism and ophthalmopathy. This clonotype was seen at least ten times. The authors obtained PBMCs from 9 to 10 ml of fresh peripheral blood. The CDR3 contains 13 residues. The V end was cut by 11 bases, the J end by 0 bases, with 8 bases between. What was amplified from RNA transcripts were TCR beta CDR3 regions. The study used the HTBI primer set for a first-round RT-PCR of the TCR CDR3. One entry per CDR3 protein, called by TCRdb with MiXCR from the multiplex PCR reads. The table shows hundreds of thousands of distinct CDR3 sequences, with roughly a quarter occurring only once.

This receptor was identified in a woman aged 25 to 45 with Graves' ophthalmopathy. This chain joins TRBV12-3 or TRBV12-4 and TRBJ2-6; D remains ambiguous. Material: blood. The CDR3 bases are TGTGCCTGCTCGTCCTCTGGGGCCAACGTCCTGACTTTC. It is translated as CACSSSGANVLTF.